The clone carrying this TCR beta chain was recorded only once. Study processing details: Estimation of nucleated cell counts was performed using reference gene primer amplification. The repertoire was sequenced with immunoSEQ multiplex PCR; TCRdb's copy has only in-frame clones and lacks some. V and J calls plus clone size are reproduced from that table; the DNA served to infer D and trimming. The sample has over 85,000 clones, around 90% seen once. The V end lost 2 bases, the J end lost 5 bases, and 12 bases lay between the germline ends. The germline V gene has CDR1 LNHDA and CDR2 SQIVND (reference sequence). The CDR3 has 14 amino acids. Enrolled during active infection, Seattle patients were then followed longitudinally. This sample is part of a study of blood T cell repertoires in COVID-19. Study background: From the United States, Italy and Spain came samples of acute and convalescent COVID-19.

Sample: peripheral blood. The chain is built from TRBV19 and TRBJ1-1; D remains unclear. This TCR was sampled from a woman aged 50 to 60 with COVID-19, enrolled during active disease. The CDR3 DNA follows: TGTGCCAGTAGTATAATTTCAGGTGGAACTGAAGCTTTCTTT. Amino acids: CASSIISGGTEAFF.